Listed here are 32 T cell receptor beta chains from one sample, sequenced in a study of human T cells and chemical hapten exposure. Time point here: pre-sensitization, week 0. Documented treatment: therapeutic diphenylcyclopropenone sensitization with weekly scalp DPC. TCRdb itself ran the RACE reads through MiXCR, one entry per CDR3 protein. This repertoire shows 150,000 to 200,000 distinct CDR3 sequences, 25% to 30% found once; its top ten account for 2.5% to 3.5%. Sequences were derived from whole blood, sampled in connection with sensitization to the hapten diphenylcyclopropenone (DPC). Every receptor here comes from a woman aged 30 to 39 with alopecia areata. Some clones in this sample may be carry-over from other donors' samples.

J is TRBJ1-4 and V is TRBV2; D remains ambiguous. The CDR3 loop spans 13 amino acids. CDR1 is SNHLY and CDR2 is FYNNEI in the germline V gene. V was shortened by 8 bases and J by 4 bases, with 11 bases between the two germline ends. The CDR3 reads CASGQLYNEKLFF. The CDR3 DNA reads as TGTGCCAGCGGCCAACTTTATAATGAAAAACTGTTTTTT.

This clonotype was detected only once. The chain couples TRBV25-1 to TRBJ1-5; D remains unclear. CDR1 is MGHDK, CDR2 SYGVNS, per germline. This CDR3 is 12 amino acids long. Trimming cost V 5 bases and J 7 bases, with 9 bases left between them. In nucleotides, the CDR3 is TGTGCCAGCAGTACGTTTGACCAGCCCCAGCATTTT. It specifies CASSTFDQPQHF.

V usage is TRBV6-5 and J usage is TRBJ2-3; possibly TRBD1 for D (6 bases). Trimming shortened V by 7 bases and J by 6 bases, and 14 bases separated the two germline ends. The CDR3 runs 13 residues. Germline lookup yields CDR1 MNHEY and CDR2 SVGAGI. Written as DNA, the CDR3 is TGTGCCAGCAAGACAGGACCCGGGGATACGCAGTATTTT. This codes for CASKTGPGDTQYF.

This clonotype has a handful of counts. This chain connects TRBV7-9 to TRBJ2-3; 7 nucleotides agree with TRBD1. The CDR3 runs to 12 residues. V trimming: 4 bases; J trimming: 10 bases; junction bases outside the gene matches: 5. Germline V gene data show CDR1 as SEHNR and CDR2 as FQNEAQ (reference sequence). This CDR3 reads CASSSPGQSQYF. The CDR3 region has the DNA TGTGCCAGCAGCTCTCCGGGACAGTCGCAGTATTTT.

J is TRBJ2-1 and V is TRBV12-3 or TRBV12-4; the D gene could be TRBD1 or TRBD2 (5 bases each). This CDR3 is 15 amino acids long. Trimming pared 4 bases from V and 6 bases from J, leaving 16 bases between. CDR3 sequence (DNA): TGTGCCAGCAGTTCAGTCCGGGGCCGCAGCAATGAGCAGTTCTTC. This encodes CASSSVRGRSNEQFF.

This chain links TRBV11-1 with TRBJ1-3; D uncertain. The CDR3 has 14 residues. V was shortened by 6 bases and J by 0 bases, with 9 bases between the two germline ends. Germline CDR1 SGHAT, CDR2 FQDESV (reference sequence). CDR3 amino acids: CASRHMSSGNTIYF. The CDR3 bases are TGTGCCAGCAGACACATGAGCTCTGGAAACACCATATATTTT.

This chain connects TRBV24-1 to TRBJ1-2, with a weak D call TRBD1 (5 bases). This CDR3 contains 14 residues. Trimming left V 5 bases short and J 4 bases short, with 13 bases between. The germline CDR1 and CDR2 sequences are KGHDR and SFDVKD. As DNA, the CDR3 is TGTGCCACCAGTGGCTCCGGGACGGCCTATGGCTACACCTTC. Amino acids: CATSGSGTAYGYTF.

This clonotype was seen ten or more times. CDR3 sequence reads: CASSLGSRFHF. The CDR3 DNA reads TGTGCCAGCAGTTTAGGGTCTAGATTTCATTTT. This chain uses TRBV28 with TRBJ1-5; D gene ambiguous. With 2 bases removed from V and 16 bases from J, the gap between germline ends came to 12 bases. This CDR3 has 11 amino acids. From germline, CDR1 is MDHEN and CDR2 SYDVKM.

A few counts support this clonotype. The V call is TRBV7-2, the J call TRBJ2-2, with D perhaps TRBD1 (6 bases). The CDR3 extends over 16 amino acids. Trimming took off 1 base at V and 4 bases at J, with 13 bases between the two ends. The germline V gene encodes CDR1 SGHTA and CDR2 FQGNSA. In DNA, the CDR3 is TGTGCCAGCAGCTTAGTAGGGGGAGTAGGCACCGGGGAGCTGTTTTTT. Its translation is CASSLVGGVGTGELFF.

This clonotype was observed a few times. This chain connects TRBV6-1 to TRBJ2-1, with D possibly being TRBD2 (6 bases). The CDR3 totals 13 residues. Germline CDR1 MNHNS, CDR2 SASEGT. Deletions cut 4 bases from V and 6 bases from J, with 10 bases between. The CDR3 nucleotides read TGTGCCAGCAGTGTCGGGGGTGGCAATGAGCAGTTCTTC. This translates into CASSVGGGNEQFF.

The sample holds a few counts of this clonotype. Written as DNA, the CDR3 is TGTGCCAGCAGCCAGGACCTCGGGGGGGGGAGCTCCTACAATGAGCAGTTCTTC. Its translation: CASSQDLGGGSSYNEQFF. V usage is TRBV4-2 and J usage is TRBJ2-1; TRBD2 matches at 8 bases. The CDR3 contains 18 residues. Germline-derived CDR1 and CDR2 are LGHNA and YNFKEQ. V was clipped by 3 bases and J by 0 bases; unmatched bases: 10.

The CDR3 protein is CASSPRITNTGELFF. In nucleotides, the CDR3 is TGTGCCAGCAGCCCGCGGATAACGAACACCGGGGAGCTGTTTTTT. V usage is TRBV9 and J usage is TRBJ2-2; the D is unclear. Between the trimmed V and J ends, which lost 4 bases and 0 bases, there was a span of 10 bases. CDR3 size: 15 residues. Looked up from germline, CDR1 is SGDLS and CDR2 is YYNGEE. The full variable domain, rest sourced from reference TRBV9 and TRBJ2-2, is DSGVTQTPKHLITATGQRVTLRCSPRSGDLSVYWYQQSLDQGLQFLIQYYNGEERAKGNILERFSAQQFPDLHSELNLSSLELGDSALYFCASSPRITNTGELFFGEGSRLTVL.

CDR3 nucleotides: TGTGCCAGCAGCACATGGGACACAGGGGGACGGGATGAGCAGTTCTTC. Protein: CASSTWDTGGRDEQFF. The rearrangement links TRBV11-3 to TRBJ2-1; 8 bases are shared with TRBD1. Germline CDR1 reads SGHNT; CDR2 reads YENEEA. This CDR3 region has 16 residues. Trimming cost V 5 bases and J 8 bases; bases outside gene matches: 14.

The rearrangement uses TRBV6-1 and TRBJ2-3; either TRBD1 or TRBD2 may supply D (5 bases each). Trimming took off 5 bases at V and 4 bases at J, with 16 bases between the two ends. The germline CDR1 and CDR2 sequences are MNHNS and SASEGT. CDR3 length equals 15 residues. CDR3 DNA sequence: TGTGCCAGCAGTTTGGAGGTGCCGGGGCCAGATACGCAGTATTTT. Its translation is CASSLEVPGPDTQYF.

The sample holds many counts of this clonotype. The chain combines TRBV7-2 with TRBJ2-5; 8 bases are a match to TRBD1. J lost 1 base, V lost 4 bases, and 2 bases had no gene match. The CDR3 sequence is 14 residues long. Germline-derived CDR1 and CDR2 are SGHTA and FQGNSA. The chain's CDR3 is CASSYGTGQETQYF. The CDR3 DNA reads as TGTGCCAGCAGCTACGGGACAGGCCAAGAGACCCAGTACTTC.

The J gene is TRBJ2-1, the V gene TRBV7-2, with 7 bases that match TRBD1. From germline, CDR1 is SGHTA and CDR2 FQGNSA. The CDR3 sequence is 12 residues long. Trimming removed 1 base from V and 13 bases from J; junction bases left unmatched: 4. The CDR3 protein is CASSLDEGAQFF. CDR3 bases: TGTGCCAGCAGCTTAGATGAGGGGGCTCAGTTCTTC.

The genes are TRBV5-1 and TRBJ2-2, with D perhaps assigned TRBD1 or TRBD2 (5 bases each). There are 15 residues in the CDR3. CDR1 and CDR2 (germline): SGHRS, YFSETQ. The V end was cut by 5 bases, the J end by 2 bases, with 13 bases between. This CDR3 reads CASRSGTGNTGELFF. Here the CDR3 DNA reads TGCGCCAGCAGGTCCGGGACGGGTAACACCGGGGAGCTGTTTTTT.

This rearrangement joins TRBV29-1 to TRBJ2-3; TRBD1 aligns across 8 bases. This CDR3 region has 15 residues. From germline, CDR1 is SQVTM and CDR2 ANQGSEA. Trimming cost V 4 bases and J 0 bases; bases outside gene matches: 6. The DNA of the CDR3 is TGCAGCGTTGGGGGACAGGAGGTTAGCACAGATACGCAGTATTTT. Amino acids: CSVGGQEVSTDTQYF.

This clonotype has only a few counts. The V and J genes are TRBV28 and TRBJ2-3, with unresolved D. This CDR3 has 13 amino acids. Germline V gene data show CDR1 as MDHEN and CDR2 as SYDVKM. Trimming shortened V by 9 bases and J by 0 bases, and 10 bases separated the two germline ends. CDR3 coding DNA: TGTGCCAGTGAAGGGTCTAGCACAGATACGCAGTATTTT. Residues: CASEGSSTDTQYF.

V usage is TRBV2 and J usage is TRBJ1-2; D may be TRBD1 (5 bases). The germline gives CDR1 SNHLY, CDR2 FYNNEI. This CDR3 contains 13 residues. V dropped 4 bases and J dropped 4 bases, with 10 bases sitting between them. The CDR3 spells CASSGQIFYGYTF. The CDR3 nucleotides read TGTGCCAGCAGTGGACAGATTTTCTATGGCTACACCTTC.

A few counts support this clonotype. The chain carries TRBV29-1 and TRBJ2-6, with a tentative D call TRBD1 (5 bases). Trimming took 3 bases from V and 2 from J, leaving 14 bases between them. Germline lookup yields CDR1 SQVTM and CDR2 ANQGSEA. The CDR3 length is 16 residues. CDR3 loop: CSVDWAGNPGANVLTF. The CDR3 nucleotides are TGCAGCGTTGATTGGGCAGGGAACCCTGGGGCCAACGTCCTGACTTTC.

This clonotype was seen a handful of times. The CDR3 spells CSVPGQGAGELFF. The CDR3 DNA reads TGCAGCGTACCGGGACAGGGTGCCGGGGAGCTGTTTTTT. The chain carries TRBV29-1 and TRBJ2-2; TRBD1 agrees at 9 bases. The CDR3 length is 13 residues. With 6 bases clipped from V and 6 bases from J, the junction kept 5 bases outside the gene matches. CDR1 SQVTM and CDR2 ANQGSEA come from the germline V gene.

This clonotype has only a few counts. This chain's CDR3 is CASDGPDNEQFF. For the CDR3, the DNA is TGTGCCAGCGATGGGCCAGACAATGAGCAGTTCTTC. V gene TRBV2 combines with J gene TRBJ2-1; unclear D gene. This CDR3 is built from 12 residues. Germline V gene data show CDR1 as SNHLY and CDR2 as FYNNEI. The ends were cut back, 8 bases at V and 5 bases at J, with 10 bases in the middle.

The rearrangement links TRBV7-8 to TRBJ2-3; 7 positions match TRBD2. CDR1 and CDR2 from the germline V gene are SGHVS and FQNEAQ. The CDR3 extends over 15 amino acids. V was pared by 5 bases and J by 4 bases, with 9 bases of the junction left unmatched. The chain's CDR3 is CASSPLGGFADTQYF. The CDR3 bases are TGTGCCAGCAGCCCCTTGGGAGGGTTCGCAGATACGCAGTATTTT.

The rearrangement joins TRBV2 to TRBJ2-5; D unclear. The CDR3 is 13 amino acids. Germline assignment: CDR1 SNHLY and CDR2 FYNNEI. Trimming removed 4 bases at V and 7 bases at J, with 13 bases between. The CDR3 is CASSVAVERTQYF. The CDR3 DNA follows: TGTGCCAGCAGTGTGGCGGTGGAGCGGACCCAGTACTTC.

This chain uses TRBV7-8 with TRBJ1-1; possible D gene TRBD1, 6 bases. This CDR3 is 15 amino acids long. Trimming took off 5 bases at V and 1 base at J, with 14 bases between the two ends. Germline V gene lookup returns CDR1 SGHVS and CDR2 FQNEAQ. The CDR3 sequence: CASSPRGATNTEAFF. CDR3 nucleotides: TGTGCCAGCAGCCCAAGGGGGGCCACGAACACTGAAGCTTTCTTT.

In DNA form, the CDR3 reads TGTGCCAGCAGCTTAGGCCTTCTCCGGGACGCCCAGGGTTACGAGCAGTACTTC. Translation gives CASSLGLLRDAQGYEQYF. The chain combines TRBV7-2 with TRBJ2-7, with D perhaps given as TRBD1 or TRBD2 (5 bases each). The CDR3 sequence is 18 residues long. Germline V gene lookup returns CDR1 SGHTA and CDR2 FQGNSA. Trimming removed 1 base at V and 4 bases at J, with 23 bases between.

This clonotype has more than one count but fewer than ten. The V gene is TRBV3-1, the J gene TRBJ1-2; D gene uncertain. Germline loops: CDR1 LGHDT, CDR2 YNNKEL (reference sequence). The CDR3 spans 15 residues. Trimming pared 2 bases from V and 4 bases from J, leaving 14 bases between. CDR3 amino acids: CASSQPGHGSYGYTF. As DNA, the CDR3 is TGTGCCAGCAGCCAACCTGGGCACGGGTCCTATGGCTACACCTTC.

With regard to this clonotype: Compared with germline, one end of the junction differs, possibly owing to a read error. CDR3 nucleotides: TGTGCCAGCAGCCAAGTTAGGAGCGGGGGAAGAAACACCAAATATTTT. Its translation is CASSQVRSGGRNTKYF. The chain is built from TRBV3-1 and TRBJ1-3, with a weak D call TRBD1 (5 bases). This CDR3 is 16 amino acids long. CDR1 is LGHDT, CDR2 YNNKEL, per germline (reference sequence).

This clonotype appeared once. DNA for the CDR3: TGCAGTGCTAGAGTCGCGGGAGTTTACGAGCAGTACTTC. It encodes CSARVAGVYEQYF. The chain joins TRBV20-1 to TRBJ2-7; 7 bases align to TRBD2. The CDR3 loop spans 13 amino acids. Germline V gene sequence: CDR1 DFQATT, CDR2 SNEGSKA (reference sequence). Trimming at V came to 1 base and at J to 4 bases, leaving 4 bases not matched to a gene.

This clonotype has only a few counts. This chain joins TRBV29-1 and TRBJ1-3, with D hard to call. Looked up from germline, CDR1 is SQVTM and CDR2 is ANQGSEA. This CDR3 has 14 residues. Trimming removed 3 bases at V and 5 bases at J, with 14 bases between. CDR3 DNA: TGCAGCGTTGATCCGACGGGTTTTCGAAACACCATATATTTT. Translation: CSVDPTGFRNTIYF. The variable domain in full, with the rest retrieved from reference TRBV29-1 and TRBJ1-3, is SAVISQKPSRDICQRGTSLTIQCQVDSQVTMMFWYRQQPGQSLTLIATANQGSEATYESGFVIDKFPISRPNLTFSTLTVSNMSPEDSSIYLCSVDPTGFRNTIYFGEGSWLTVV.

This clonotype was counted only a few times. The rearrangement uses TRBV20-1 and TRBJ2-6; tentatively, D is TRBD1 or TRBD2 (6 bases each). Germline CDR1 is DFQATT and CDR2 is SNEGSKA (reference sequence). Trimming took off 5 bases at V and 4 bases at J, with 12 bases between the two ends. This CDR3 region has 14 residues. This CDR3 reads CSAQKGGGANVLTF. The CDR3 DNA is TGCAGTGCTCAAAAGGGGGGCGGGGCCAACGTCCTGACTTTC.